The 31 T cell receptor beta chains presented below share a single source sample, sequenced in a study of cytomegalovirus exposure and HLA in healthy donors. The PCR contained 60 Vbeta and 13 Jbeta primers. The repertoire was sequenced with immunoSEQ multiplex PCR; TCRdb's copy has only in-frame clones and lacks some. The sample consists of some 100,000 clones, around 73% of them appearing once. The sample comprised PBMCs. The source is a man aged 35 to 55 in good health and CMV-seronegative.

This clone was seen only a few times. The chain carries TRBV27 and TRBJ1-1; D remains ambiguous. The germline V gene encodes CDR1 MNHEY and CDR2 SMNVEV (reference sequence). Trimming shortened V by 3 bases and J by 0 bases, and 17 bases separated the two germline ends. CDR3 length: 17 amino acids. The CDR3 region is CASSFRGRGNLNTEAFF. The DNA for the CDR3 is TGTGCCAGCAGTTTTCGTGGGCGGGGTAATTTGAACACTGAAGCTTTCTTT.

Concerning this clone itself: A junction boundary mismatches the germline segment, possibly from a read error. The rearrangement uses TRBV20-1 and TRBJ1-6; no clear D gene. CDR1 and CDR2 from the germline V gene are DFQATT and SNEGSKA (reference sequence). The CDR3 sequence is 11 residues long. The CDR3 spells CSASLEAALGF. The CDR3 DNA reads as TGCAGTGCTAGTTTGGAGGCGGCCTTAGGGTTT.

The chain joins TRBV28 to TRBJ1-1; no clear D gene. V lost 6 bases, J lost 5 bases, and 19 bases lay in between. Germline V gives CDR1 MDHEN, CDR2 SYDVKM. The CDR3 runs to 15 residues. The CDR3 spells CASRERVNGETEAFF. DNA for the CDR3: TGTGCCAGCAGGGAGAGGGTTAATGGAGAGACTGAAGCTTTCTTT. Full variable domain (remainder filled in from reference TRBV28 and TRBJ1-1): DVKVTQSSRYLVKRTGEKVFLECVQDMDHENMFWYRQDPGLGLRLIYFSYDVKMKEKGDIPEGYSVSREKKERFSLILESASTNQTSMYLCASRERVNGETEAFFGQGTRLTVV.

The chain joins TRBV5-6 to TRBJ1-1; unclear D gene. Trimming pared 3 bases from V and 4 bases from J, leaving 16 bases between. CDR3 size: 15 residues. Germline V gene data show CDR1 as SGHDT and CDR2 as YYEEEE. In DNA, the CDR3 is TGTGCCAGCAGCTCCGAGGGCCCGGCGGGCACTGAAGCTTTCTTT. Translating it yields CASSSEGPAGTEAFF.

The rearrangement links TRBV19 to TRBJ1-4, with 8 bases that match TRBD1. The CDR3 covers 13 residues. Germline CDR1 reads LNHDA; CDR2 reads SQIVND (reference sequence). Unmatched junction bases numbered 4, after V lost 6 bases and J lost 7 bases. Written as DNA, the CDR3 is TGTGCCAGTAGGACCGGGACAGGTGAAAAACTGTTTTTT. Its translation is CASRTGTGEKLFF.

This chain connects TRBV19 to TRBJ2-7; 9 bases map to TRBD1. This CDR3 has 14 residues. Trimming cost V 5 bases and J 1 base; bases outside gene matches: 3. Germline V gene data show CDR1 as LNHDA and CDR2 as SQIVND (reference sequence). CDR3 sequence reads: CASSLGTGSYEQYF. The CDR3 DNA follows: TGTGCCAGTAGTCTGGGGACAGGGTCCTACGAGCAGTACTTC. Based on the CDR3 plus reference TRBV19 and TRBJ2-7, the full variable domain is DGGITQSPKYLFRKEGQNVTLSCEQNLNHDAMYWYRQDPGQGLRLIYYSQIVNDFQKGDIAEGYSVSREKKESFPLTVTSAQKNPTAFYLCASSLGTGSYEQYFGPGTRLTVT.

V is TRBV2 and J is TRBJ2-5; D unresolved. This CDR3 comprises 13 residues. CDR1 SNHLY and CDR2 FYNNEI come from the germline V gene. Trimming took off 3 bases at V and 3 bases at J, with 8 bases between the two ends. CDR3 sequence: CASSDSRKETQYF. DNA of the CDR3: TGTGCCAGCAGTGACTCCAGAAAAGAGACCCAGTACTTC.

The genes are TRBV19 and TRBJ2-6; D is unclear. V was pared by 3 bases and J by 0 bases, with 3 bases between. The CDR3 is 14 residues long. From germline, CDR1 is LNHDA and CDR2 SQIVND (reference sequence). In nucleotides, the CDR3 is TGTGCCAGTAGTATTAACTCTGGGGCCAACGTCCTGACTTTC. Amino acids: CASSINSGANVLTF.

Only one count was recorded for this clone. DNA for the CDR3: TGTGCCAGCAGCTTGGCCGATACGGAAACGAGAGCGTATCACAATGGCTACACCTTC. The encoded protein is CASSLADTETRAYHNGYTF. The chain couples TRBV5-4 to TRBJ1-2; D not certain. V was cut by 0 bases and J by 6 bases, with 27 bases left in between. The germline V gene has CDR1 SGHNT and CDR2 YYREEE (reference sequence). CDR3 length: 19 amino acids.

The chain employs TRBV7-9 and TRBJ2-1; 9 bases match TRBD2. V lost 1 base to trimming and J lost 4 bases; unmatched junction nucleotides: 5. The germline V gene has CDR1 SEHNR and CDR2 FQNEAQ (reference sequence). There are 16 residues in the CDR3. Here the CDR3 reads CASSLVISGGYNEQFF. Here the CDR3 DNA reads TGTGCCAGCAGCTTAGTCATTAGCGGGGGTTACAATGAGCAGTTCTTC.

The chain recombines TRBV28 with TRBJ2-5; the match to TRBD1 covers 11 bases. The J call may not be correct, given that the DNA end is closer to TRBJ2-7. The CDR3 runs to 15 residues. Germline V gene sequence: CDR1 MDHEN, CDR2 SYDVKM. The CDR3 DNA sequence: TGTGCCACCAGGATACCGGGACAGGGGGTTTCCGAGCAGTACTTC. This gives the protein CATRIPGQGVSEQYF.

V is TRBV2 and J is TRBJ2-7; TRBD1 matches at 11 bases. CDR1 SNHLY and CDR2 FYNNEI come from the germline V gene. Trimming at V came to 6 bases and at J to 6 bases, leaving 7 bases not matched to a gene. The CDR3 contains 14 residues. CDR3 DNA: TGTGCCAGCAGCGTGGACAGGGGGCAATTCGAGCAGTACTTC. This sequence encodes CASSVDRGQFEQYF.

This chain joins TRBV15 and TRBJ2-3, with 10 positions matching TRBD2. The CDR3 has 15 amino acids. The germline CDR1 and CDR2 sequences are LNHNV and YYDKDF (reference sequence). V shed 3 bases and J 4 bases; nucleotides not matched to a gene: 4. CDR3 coding DNA: TGTGCCACCAGCAGGGCAACTAGCGGGGCAGATACGCAGTATTTT. Its protein is CATSRATSGADTQYF.

This chain joins TRBV5-6 and TRBJ1-2, with 8 bases identical to TRBD1. Germline trimming cut 1 base from V and 12 bases from J; bases unmatched to any gene: 5. The CDR3 runs to 12 residues. Germline V CDR1 and CDR2: SGHDT, YYEEEE. CDR3 nucleotides: TGTGCCAGCAGCTTGATTCCGGGACAGGACACCTTC. Residues: CASSLIPGQDTF. The entire variable domain, with the rest obtained from reference TRBV5-6 and TRBJ1-2, is as follows: DAGVTQSPTHLIKTRGQQVTLRCSPKSGHDTVSWYQQALGQGPQFIFQYYEEEERQRGNFPDRFSGHQFPNYSSELNVNALLLGDSALYLCASSLIPGQDTFGSGTRLTVV.

The chain recombines TRBV4-3 with TRBJ1-1, with 8 bases lining up with TRBD1. After removal of 1 base from V and 2 bases from J, the junction contained 9 bases not matched to a gene. This CDR3 region has 17 residues. Germline lookup yields CDR1 LGHNA and CDR2 YSLEER. This CDR3 reads CASSQAIRTGLNTEAFF. The CDR3 DNA reads as TGCGCCAGCAGCCAAGCTATTCGGACAGGGCTCAACACTGAAGCTTTCTTT.

The chain has TRBV5-6 and TRBJ1-2, with TRBD1 as a possible D gene (5 bases). The germline V and J ends were trimmed by 0 bases and 2 bases, with 11 bases remaining between them. Looked up from germline, CDR1 is SGHDT and CDR2 is YYEEEE. CDR3 length equals 15 residues. The CDR3 protein is CASSLVGSGNYGYTF. CDR3 nucleotides: TGTGCCAGCAGCTTGGTGGGGTCAGGGAACTATGGCTACACCTTC.

This clone occurred once. J is TRBJ2-6 and V is TRBV25-1; possible D gene TRBD1, 5 bases. The germline gives CDR1 MGHDK, CDR2 SYGVNS. The CDR3 is made up of 15 amino acids. The V and J ends lost 6 bases and 5 bases respectively, with 14 bases between them. The CDR3 loop reads CASSQGSGRANVLTF. Here the CDR3 DNA reads TGTGCCAGCAGCCAAGGGTCAGGGAGGGCCAACGTCCTGACTTTC.

The DNA of the CDR3 is TGTGCCAGCAGCCAGGACAGTCCTGGCTACACCTTC. This gives the protein CASSQDSPGYTF. The rearrangement joins TRBV7-9 to TRBJ1-2; the D gene is possibly TRBD1 (6 bases). Trimming pared 5 bases from V and 7 bases from J, leaving 11 bases between. CDR1 and CDR2 (germline): SEHNR, FQNEAQ (reference sequence). This CDR3 contains 12 residues.

The genes are TRBV7-9 and TRBJ1-6; a possible D gene is TRBD1 (5 bases). CDR3 length: 16 residues. The germline V and J ends were trimmed by 5 bases and 0 bases, with 11 bases remaining between them. Germline-derived CDR1 and CDR2 are SEHNR and FQNEAQ (reference sequence). The CDR3 loop is CASSDSQRSYNSPLHF. For the CDR3, the DNA is TGTGCCAGCAGCGACAGCCAACGCTCCTATAATTCACCCCTCCACTTT.

With regard to this clone: Other DNA sequences of this sample code for an identical CDR3. The chain has TRBV7-9 and TRBJ2-1, with 8 bases matching TRBD2. CDR3 length: 15 amino acids. Unmatched junction bases numbered 4, after V lost 4 bases and J lost 2 bases. CDR1 is SEHNR and CDR2 is FQNEAQ in the germline V gene (reference sequence). This CDR3 reads CASSSGRGAYNEQFF. The CDR3 DNA reads TGTGCCAGCAGCTCAGGGCGGGGGGCCTACAATGAGCAGTTCTTC.

V and J are TRBV15 and TRBJ2-1; D perhaps matches TRBD1 (5 bases). This CDR3 comprises 12 residues. The ends were cut back, 0 bases at V and 10 bases at J, with 7 bases in the middle. Germline CDR1 reads LNHNV; CDR2 reads YYDKDF (reference sequence). The CDR3 loop reads CATSRDGQEQFF. CDR3 sequence (DNA): TGTGCCACCAGCAGAGATGGACAAGAGCAGTTCTTC.

V is TRBV4-1 and J is TRBJ1-4; the D gene is possibly TRBD1 (5 bases). The germline CDR1 and CDR2 sequences are MGHRA and YSYEKL. V lost 4 bases and J lost 10, with 19 bases in between. The CDR3 totals 15 residues. CDR3 coding DNA: TGCGCCAGCAGCCCTCCCAACGGGGCAGCGGGAAAACTGTTTTTT. Residues: CASSPPNGAAGKLFF.

The V call is TRBV4-3, the J call TRBJ2-1; 7 nucleotides match TRBD2. Unmatched junction bases numbered 10, after V lost 0 bases and J lost 2 bases. Per germline, CDR1 LGHNA and CDR2 YSLEER. This CDR3 has 18 residues. CDR3 coding DNA: TGCGCCAGCAGCCAAGATATAGGGGACTACCCTACCTACAATGAGCAGTTCTTC. Translated: CASSQDIGDYPTYNEQFF.

V usage is TRBV7-9 and J usage is TRBJ1-6, with a weak D call TRBD1 (6 bases). Germline CDR1 is SEHNR and CDR2 is FQNEAQ (reference sequence). V lost 2 bases and J 7 bases, leaving 9 bases between the germline ends. There are 14 residues in the CDR3. The CDR3 sequence: CASSLPGVNSPLHF. Written as DNA, the CDR3 is TGTGCCAGCAGCTTACCAGGGGTCAATTCACCCCTCCACTTT.

The rearrangement joins TRBV29-1 to TRBJ2-7; maybe TRBD1 (5 bases). The CDR3 runs 12 residues. The V gene's germline CDR1 is SQVTM and CDR2 ANQGSEA. V was cut by 7 bases and J by 6 bases, with 16 bases left in between. The CDR3 region is CSAGDSMGEQYF. The CDR3 DNA reads TGCAGCGCAGGAGACAGCATGGGCGAGCAGTACTTC.

V usage is TRBV15 and J usage is TRBJ1-2, with 7 nucleotides matching TRBD1. Germline CDR1 and CDR2: LNHNV and YYDKDF (reference sequence). The CDR3 runs to 15 residues. The V gene end was trimmed by 0 bases and the J gene end by 4 bases; junction bases not matched to a gene: 5. CDR3 loop: CATSREATGVYGYTF. The CDR3, as DNA: TGTGCCACCAGCAGAGAAGCAACAGGGGTCTATGGCTACACCTTC.

V usage is TRBV30 and J usage is TRBJ2-7; D is possibly TRBD1 (5 bases). The CDR3 runs to 12 residues. From germline, CDR1 is GTSNPN and CDR2 SVGIG (reference sequence). Trimming took 5 bases from V and 2 from J, leaving 10 bases between them. CDR3 DNA: TGTGCCTGGTCCCACAGGCCCTACGAGCAGTACTTC. Its translation: CAWSHRPYEQYF.

The chain couples TRBV6-5 to TRBJ2-1, with 9 bases fitting TRBD2. Losses at the gene ends were 5 bases for V and 10 bases for J; bases not matched to a gene: 12. CDR1 and CDR2 from the germline V gene are MNHEY and SVGAGI. The CDR3 length is 15 residues. CDR3 in DNA: TGTGCCAGCAGTCCAACCGCGGGGGGGCCTCGGGAGCAGTTCTTC. Protein sequence: CASSPTAGGPREQFF.

The chain is built from TRBV9 and TRBJ2-3; TRBD2 matches 9 bases. The germline V gene encodes CDR1 SGDLS and CDR2 YYNGEE. CDR3 length: 15 residues. V shed 0 bases and J 7 bases; nucleotides not matched to a gene: 6. The CDR3 loop is CASSVDVSGGNTQYF. The CDR3 nucleotides read TGTGCCAGCAGCGTAGACGTTAGCGGGGGAAATACGCAGTATTTT. Variable domain in full (rest from reference TRBV9 and TRBJ2-3): DSGVTQTPKHLITATGQRVTLRCSPRSGDLSVYWYQQSLDQGLQFLIQYYNGEERAKGNILERFSAQQFPDLHSELNLSSLELGDSALYFCASSVDVSGGNTQYFGPGTRLTVL.

This clone was detected only once. V gene TRBV4-2 combines with J gene TRBJ2-7; 10 positions match TRBD1. In germline, CDR1 is LGHNA, CDR2 YNFKEQ. The CDR3 is 16 amino acids. V gave up 0 bases and J gave up 4 bases; unmatched junction bases: 6. CDR3 loop: CASSQDPGDRGYEQYF. For the CDR3, the DNA is TGTGCCAGCAGCCAAGATCCCGGGGACAGGGGTTACGAGCAGTACTTC.

V is TRBV5-1 and J is TRBJ2-3, with 12 bases lining up with TRBD1. With V trimmed by 0 bases and J by 5 bases, 7 bases remained unmatched. CDR3 length: 17 amino acids. In germline, CDR1 is SGHRS, CDR2 YFSETQ. The CDR3 sequence: CASSLGGGQGARDTQYF. DNA for the CDR3: TGCGCCAGCAGCTTGGGGGGGGGACAGGGGGCTCGAGATACGCAGTATTTT.